The clone carrying this TCR beta chain was counted a few times. As yet, its antigen is unknown. This record comes from a study of CD8 T cells in ankylosing spondylitis. General study points: Characteristic of ankylosing spondylitis blood, it appeared, was a TCR beta motif comprising eight highly homologous variants. Some of these motif variants have turned up before, in reports on reactive arthritis synovial fluid and blood. Enrichment of disease-linked clones was reportedly significant in matched ankylosing spondylitis synovial fluid. Disease-linked clones had a CD8+ phenotype and relatively low frequency in peripheral blood.

Via MiXCR, TCRdb re-called the 5' RACE reads, giving one row per CDR3 protein. Of about 480,000 distinct CDR3 sequences listed, about 15% are singletons. The sample consisted of blood, either unsorted or a sorted T cell fraction (not recorded which). This TCR derives from a male donor with ankylosing spondylitis.

CDR3 sequence: CASSLIELNTEAFF. CDR3 nucleotide sequence: TGCGCCAGCAGCTTGATAGAGTTGAACACTGAAGCTTTCTTT. V gene TRBV5-1 combines with J gene TRBJ1-1, with D uncertain. This CDR3 contains 14 residues. Germline V gene lookup returns CDR1 SGHRS and CDR2 YFSETQ. V lost 1 base, J lost 0 bases, and 7 bases lay in between.